The rows below give T cell receptor beta chains drawn from one sample of a study of memory CD4+ T cells and cytomegalovirus serostatus. The table came from immunoSEQ multiplex PCR; TCRdb's copy has only in-frame clones and leaves some out. Among 45,000 to 60,000 clones listed, around 76% were seen once. Input material: memory CD4+ T cells from blood. These receptors came from an adult in good health and CMV-seropositive. CDR3s include the opening cysteine and the closing phenylalanine or tryptophan. Fields, in order: clone size, V gene, D gene, J gene, CDR3 DNA, CDR3 protein. A D gene is named only where the DNA matches it firmly. Clone size appears in some rows only: once, few, many, or a class for an expanded clone.

-	TRBV6-1	-	TRBJ1-6	TGTGCCAGCAGTGACGAGTCGTCGGGTAATTCACCCCTCCACTTT	CASSDESSGNSPLHF
medium-sized	TRBV7-6	-	TRBJ2-2	TGTGCCAGCAGATCGACAGGGAACACCGGGGAGCTGTTTTTT	CASRSTGNTGELFF
-	TRBV19	-	TRBJ2-7	TGTGCCAGTAGTAAGGCCAACTCCTACGAGCAGTACTTC	CASSKANSYEQYF
once	TRBV19	-	TRBJ2-5	TGTGCCAGTAGTATACCCGTTTGGGAGACCCAGTACTTC	CASSIPVWETQYF
once	TRBV5-1	-	TRBJ1-4	TGCGCCAGCAGCTTGTATCAGTCGGGAACTGAAAAACTGTTTTTT	CASSLYQSGTEKLFF
-	TRBV18	TRBD1	TRBJ1-1	TGTGCCAGCTCACCAAGGACAGGGCGGGACACTGAAGCTTTCTTT	CASSPRTGRDTEAFF
-	TRBV7-9	TRBD1	TRBJ1-2	TGTGCCAGCAGCCCTACAAGGGGGACAGCCTATGGCTACACCTTC	CASSPTRGTAYGYTF
-	TRBV7-3	-	TRBJ1-1	TGTGCCAGCAGCCAAGGCCGTAACACTGAAGCTTTCTTT	CASSQGRNTEAFF
-	TRBV11-2	-	TRBJ1-1	TGTGCCAGCGCAAGGAACACTGAAGCTTTCTTT	CASARNTEAFF
-	TRBV6-1	TRBD2	TRBJ2-3	TGTGCCAGCAGTGAAAACAGCGGGGGGGTTCCGCTCCAGCGGTATTTT	CASSENSGGVPLQRYF
-	TRBV7-9	-	TRBJ2-4	TGTGCCAGCAGCTTAGGTCGAGACATACTAGCCAAAAACATTCAGTACTTC	CASSLGRDILAKNIQYF
-	TRBV4-2	-	TRBJ2-1	TGTGCCAGCAGCCATGACGCGGGAACCTACAATGAGCAGTTCTTC	CASSHDAGTYNEQFF
-	TRBV13	-	TRBJ2-5	TGTGCCAGCAGGCGACTAGGACGTTCGGGGGAGCAGTACTTC	CASRRLGRSGEQYF
few	TRBV11-2	TRBD1	TRBJ1-6	TGTGCCAGCAGCTTAGTGGACAGGGGGGATTCACCCCTCCACTTT	CASSLVDRGDSPLHF
-	TRBV6-1	-	TRBJ1-4	TGTGCCAGCGATTTAGGGGGAGGGGAAAAACTGTTTTTT	CASDLGGGEKLFF
-	TRBV2	TRBD2	TRBJ2-3	TGTGCCAGATCGGGGGGTGGACGCACAGATACGCAGTATTTT	CARSGGGRTDTQYF
-	TRBV19	-	TRBJ1-6	TGTGCCAGTAGTACCTACAGATTTGGGGAAGGAAATTCACCCCTCCACTTT	CASSTYRFGEGNSPLHF
-	TRBV18	TRBD1	TRBJ1-1	TGTGCCAGCTCCCAAGACAGGGCCCCCAACACTGAAGCTTTCTTT	CASSQDRAPNTEAFF
-	TRBV18	-	TRBJ2-1	TGTGCCAGCTCACCACCCTCACTAGACAATGAGCAGTTCTTC	CASSPPSLDNEQFF
-	TRBV7-2	-	TRBJ1-2	TGTGCCAGCAGCTTAGCCGAAAACTATGGCTACACCTTC	CASSLAENYGYTF
-	TRBV4-1	-	TRBJ1-1	TGCGCCAGCAGCCAAGGGCCCAGGGAATCTCACACTGAAGCTTTCTTT	CASSQGPRESHTEAFF
-	TRBV19	TRBD2	TRBJ2-3	TGTGCCAGTAGGACTAGCGGAGGCACAGATACGCAGTATTTT	CASRTSGGTDTQYF
-	TRBV6-5	-	TRBJ1-6	TGTGCCAGCAGTCCTCTCCCAGCTGTGAATTCACCCCTCCACTTT	CASSPLPAVNSPLHF
-	TRBV7-8	TRBD2	TRBJ2-2	TGTGCCAGCAGCTTATTAGGCGGGGGCACCGGGGAGCTGTTTTTT	CASSLLGGGTGELFF
-	TRBV18	TRBD1	TRBJ2-3	TGTGCCAGCTCACACCGGACAGGGGGGAACACAGATACGCAGTATTTT	CASSHRTGGNTDTQYF
-	TRBV6-6	-	TRBJ1-1	TGTGCCCTTTCTGCGGGGAACACTGAAGCTTTCTTT	CALSAGNTEAFF
-	TRBV19	-	TRBJ1-5	TGTGCCAGTACTAAAGGGGTCACTAATCAGCCCCAGCATTTT	CASTKGVTNQPQHF
-	TRBV6-6	TRBD1	TRBJ1-2	TGTGCCAGCAGTTCGGACAGGGGGCGCGGCTATGGCTACACCTTC	CASSSDRGRGYGYTF
-	TRBV7-8	TRBD2	TRBJ2-5	TGTGCCAGCAGCACACTAGCGGAACAGGAGACCCAGTACTTC	CASSTLAEQETQYF
-	TRBV19	TRBD1	TRBJ1-5	TGTGCCAGTAGGGAACAGGGGGGGAATCAGCCCCAGCATTTT	CASREQGGNQPQHF
-	TRBV18	TRBD2	TRBJ2-1	TGTGCCAGCTCACACCCAGCGGGGAGTAACAATGAGCAGTTCTTC	CASSHPAGSNNEQFF
-	TRBV28	-	TRBJ1-6	TGTGCCAGCAGTTTGAATTCACCCCTCCACTTT	CASSLNSPLHF
-	TRBV5-3	-	TRBJ1-5	TGTGCCAGAAGCTCGGTCAGGGTAAGCAATCAGCCCCAGCATTTT	CARSSVRVSNQPQHF
few	TRBV29-1	TRBD1	TRBJ1-1	TGCAGCTTTACGGGACAGATGAACACTGAAGCTTTCTTT	CSFTGQMNTEAFF
-	TRBV19	-	TRBJ2-1	TGTGCCAGTAGTATAAACCTCTGGGCGGAGGAGCAGTTCTTC	CASSINLWAEEQFF
-	TRBV5-1	-	TRBJ2-2	TGCGCCAGCAGCAGGGGGAGATTCAACACCGGGGAGCTGTTTTTT	CASSRGRFNTGELFF
-	TRBV4-3	-	TRBJ1-2	TGCGCCAGCAGCCAAGATACCCGGGATATCATTTATGGCTACACCTTC	CASSQDTRDIIYGYTF
few	TRBV7-3	TRBD2	TRBJ2-3	TGTGCCAGCAGTACTAGCGGGTTCTTGGGAGATACGCAGTATTTT	CASSTSGFLGDTQYF
-	TRBV2	-	TRBJ1-6	TGTGCCAGCAGTGCTTCCACCTCCTATAATTCACCCCTCCACTTT	CASSASTSYNSPLHF
-	TRBV5-5	-	TRBJ2-3	TGTGCCAGCAGCTTGGACAGGAGCACAGATACGCAGTATTTT	CASSLDRSTDTQYF
-	TRBV5-1	-	TRBJ2-5	TGCGCCAGCAGCTTGATAGGGGAGACCCAGTACTTC	CASSLIGETQYF
-	TRBV5-1	-	TRBJ1-3	TGCGCCAGCACCTACGACGGTGACGGAAACACCATATATTTT	CASTYDGDGNTIYF
-	TRBV10-3	-	TRBJ1-6	TGTGCCATCAGTGATCTCGGGGCATCCAATTCACCCCTCCACTTT	CAISDLGASNSPLHF
-	TRBV6-1	-	TRBJ1-4	TGTGCCAGCACGCGGGTTCCTCAGGGTGAAAAACTGTTTTTT	CASTRVPQGEKLFF
-	TRBV7-2	TRBD2	TRBJ2-2	TGTGCCAGCAGCTTAACGACGGGAGGAGTCGGGGAGCTGTTTTTT	CASSLTTGGVGELFF
few	TRBV2	TRBD2	TRBJ2-3	TGTGCCAGCATAGCGGGGGAGGCAGATACGCAGTATTTT	CASIAGEADTQYF
once	TRBV7-7	-	TRBJ1-3	TGTGCTAGCAGCACAGGTTCTGGAAACACCATATATTTT	CASSTGSGNTIYF
once	TRBV27	TRBD1	TRBJ1-2	TGTGCCAGCAGTAGGACAGGGATAAACTATGGCTACACCTTC	CASSRTGINYGYTF
-	TRBV7-9	TRBD1	TRBJ2-7	TGTGCCAGCAGCATATCGACAGGGGGTTACGAGCAGTACTTC	CASSISTGGYEQYF
once	TRBV6-1	-	TRBJ1-6	TGTGCCAGCAGGGGGAGAAGCTCCTATAATTCACCCCTCCACTTT	CASRGRSSYNSPLHF
-	TRBV4-3	TRBD2	TRBJ2-1	TGCGCCAGCAGCCAAGCAGCGGTGTGGCGGGGGGGCCCAGGGCAGTTCTTC	CASSQAAVWRGGPGQFF
-	TRBV27	TRBD1	TRBJ1-6	TGTGCCAGCAGTTCCACAGGGGTCTGGGGGAATTCACCCCTCCACTTT	CASSSTGVWGNSPLHF
-	TRBV6-5	-	TRBJ1-6	TGTGCCAGCAACCCCGGGGCCAGGGATTCACCCCTCCACTTT	CASNPGARDSPLHF
-	TRBV9	TRBD2	TRBJ2-3	TGTGCCAGCAGCGCCGGACCTAGCGGGGGGTCCACAGATACGCAGTATTTT	CASSAGPSGGSTDTQYF
-	TRBV5-6	-	TRBJ2-5	TGTGCCAGCAGCATGACTAGTTGGGAGACCCAGTACTTC	CASSMTSWETQYF
-	TRBV7-2	-	TRBJ1-3	TGTGCCAGCAGCTTAGCCGCATCTGGAAACACCATATATTTT	CASSLAASGNTIYF
-	TRBV5-1	-	TRBJ2-3	TGCGCCAGCAGCTTGTCCCTCCCGGATACGCAGTATTTT	CASSLSLPDTQYF
few	TRBV5-1	TRBD1	TRBJ1-2	TGCGCCAGCAGCTTACGGACAGGGGGCGAGGACTATGGCTACACCTTC	CASSLRTGGEDYGYTF
medium-sized	TRBV6-6	-	TRBJ1-1	TGTGCCAGCAGTTATAAGGTATCCCTCACTGAAGCTTTCTTT	CASSYKVSLTEAFF
-	TRBV29-1	-	TRBJ1-3	TGCAGCGTTGAGAGTTCTGGAAACACCATATATTTT	CSVESSGNTIYF